Below are 3 T cell receptor beta chains sequenced from a single sample in a study of T cell changes during pregnancy in multiple sclerosis. Assay: immunoSEQ multiplex PCR; the TCRdb copy retains only in-frame clones and omits some. The repertoire holds nearly 110,000 clones, with 92% as singletons. Specimen: peripheral blood, collected after pregnancy. All receptors derive from a female donor with multiple sclerosis, enrolled in a pregnancy study.

This clone showed up just once. The chain joins TRBV30 to TRBJ2-1; perhaps TRBD1 as D (6 bases). The CDR3 totals 15 residues. The germline gives CDR1 GTSNPN, CDR2 SVGIG (reference sequence). The V gene lost 1 base and the J gene lost 3 bases, with 13 bases spanning the gap. Here the CDR3 DNA reads TGTGCCTGGAGTGATTCAGGGGTCGGCTACAATGAGCAGTTCTTC. Protein: CAWSDSGVGYNEQFF.

The V gene is TRBV5-6, the J gene TRBJ2-2, with D possibly matching TRBD1 (6 bases). CDR1 is SGHDT and CDR2 is YYEEEE in the germline V gene. Trimming left V 1 base short and J 2 bases short, with 12 bases between. CDR3 size: 16 residues. The CDR3 region is CASSLRGTVNTGELFF. In DNA form, the CDR3 reads TGTGCCAGCAGCTTGAGGGGGACGGTAAACACCGGGGAGCTGTTTTTT. The variable domain in full, with the rest retrieved from reference TRBV5-6 and TRBJ2-2, is DAGVTQSPTHLIKTRGQQVTLRCSPKSGHDTVSWYQQALGQGPQFIFQYYEEEERQRGNFPDRFSGHQFPNYSSELNVNALLLGDSALYLCASSLRGTVNTGELFFGEGSRLTVL.

V and J are TRBV30 and TRBJ2-3, with 9 bases matching TRBD2. V was pared by 4 bases and J by 2 bases, with 7 bases of the junction left unmatched. Germline-derived CDR1 and CDR2 are GTSNPN and SVGIG (reference sequence). The CDR3 covers 15 residues. The CDR3 DNA is TGTGCCTGGACGAGCGGGGGGCGGCCCACAGATACGCAGTATTTT. It encodes CAWTSGGRPTDTQYF. The entire variable domain, with the rest obtained from reference TRBV30 and TRBJ2-3, is as follows: SQTIHQWPATLVQPVGSPLSLECTVEGTSNPNLYWYRQAAGRGLQLLFYSVGIGQISSEVPQNLSASRPQDRQFILSSKKLLLSDSGFYLCAWTSGGRPTDTQYFGPGTRLTVL.